This T cell receptor beta chain stems from a study of blood T cells in healthy people across ages. Study observations and caveats: Among long-lived donors, naive CD4+ cells were more numerous and diversity higher than in aged donors. Per-million-T-cell TCR beta diversity fell roughly linearly with age. Researchers report that TCR beta diversity correlated strongly with naive T cell percentage.

On this clonotype: Its antigen is not known.

Trimming cost V 2 bases and J 5 bases, with 13 bases left between them. The CDR3 spans 14 residues. Looked up from germline, CDR1 is SGDLS and CDR2 is YYNGEE. A second roughly 6 to 11 cycle PCR used barcoded and J-beta primers. Each cDNA was tagged by a template-switch adaptor containing 12 random nucleotides. MiXCR, run by TCRdb on the 5' RACE reads, gives a single entry per CDR3 protein. Of hundreds of thousands of distinct CDR3 sequences in the sample, 25% to 30% were seen once. This TCR was recovered from a woman between 65 and 79 years old in good health. The sample consisted of blood. The chain combines TRBV9 with TRBJ2-5; D assignment may be TRBD1 or TRBD2 (5 bases each). CDR3 loop: CASSVPGLGETQYF. The CDR3 nucleotides are TGTGCCAGCAGCGTTCCGGGGCTGGGGGAGACCCAGTACTTC.